The present entry profiles one T cell receptor beta chain with its context. What it binds is unknown. These data originate in a study of persistence of HIV-infected CD4 T cells. This CDR3 has 16 residues. Germline V gene lookup returns CDR1 LGHNA and CDR2 YNFKEQ. The V segment lost 0 bases and the J segment 4 bases; nucleotides outside the gene matches: 8. Lysates of CMV-infected fibroblasts at 10 ug/mL stimulated these cells. Responding CD4+ T cells were sorted by upregulation of both CD40 ligand and CD69. The libraries were made with immunoSEQ version 4 in survey mode. Data came from immunoSEQ multiplex PCR; TCRdb stores just in-frame clones and leaves some out. Among around 7,500 clones listed, roughly two thirds were seen once.

Material: CD4+ T cells sorted from PBMCs after roughly 17-hour stimulation, obtained from a patient who received antiretroviral therapy. V usage is TRBV4-2 and J usage is TRBJ2-7, with 8 bases that match TRBD2. This TCR derives from an adult man with HIV who was CMV-seropositive. The CDR3: CASSQDLVAGLYEQYF. The CDR3 DNA follows: TGTGCCAGCAGCCAAGATCTGGTAGCGGGATTATACGAGCAGTACTTC.